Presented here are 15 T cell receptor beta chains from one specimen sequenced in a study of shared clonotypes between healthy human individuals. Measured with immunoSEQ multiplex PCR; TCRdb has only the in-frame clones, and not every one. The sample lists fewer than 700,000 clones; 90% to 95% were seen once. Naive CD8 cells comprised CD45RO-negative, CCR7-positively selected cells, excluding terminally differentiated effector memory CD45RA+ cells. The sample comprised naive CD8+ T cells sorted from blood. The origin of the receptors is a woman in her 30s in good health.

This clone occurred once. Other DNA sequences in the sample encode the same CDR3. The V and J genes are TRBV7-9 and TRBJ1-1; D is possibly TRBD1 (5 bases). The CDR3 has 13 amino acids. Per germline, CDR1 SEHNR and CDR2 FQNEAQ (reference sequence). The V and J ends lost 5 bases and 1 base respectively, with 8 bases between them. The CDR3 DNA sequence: TGTGCCAGCAGCCTTGGACAGAACACTGAAGCTTTCTTT. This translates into CASSLGQNTEAFF.

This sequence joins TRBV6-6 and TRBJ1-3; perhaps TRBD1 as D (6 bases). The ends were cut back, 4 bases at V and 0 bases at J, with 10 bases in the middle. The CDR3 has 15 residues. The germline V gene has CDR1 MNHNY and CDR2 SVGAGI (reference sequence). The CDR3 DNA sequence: TGTGCCAGCAGTTTCACAGGGAGCTCTGGAAACACCATATATTTT. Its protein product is CASSFTGSSGNTIYF.

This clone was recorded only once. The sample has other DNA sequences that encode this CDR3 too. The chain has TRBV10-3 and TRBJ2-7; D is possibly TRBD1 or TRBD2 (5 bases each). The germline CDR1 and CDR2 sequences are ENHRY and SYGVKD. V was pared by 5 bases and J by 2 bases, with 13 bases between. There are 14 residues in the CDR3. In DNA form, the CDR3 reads TGTGCCATCAGTCCCGGGACGGAGCCCTACGAGCAGTACTTC. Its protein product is CAISPGTEPYEQYF.

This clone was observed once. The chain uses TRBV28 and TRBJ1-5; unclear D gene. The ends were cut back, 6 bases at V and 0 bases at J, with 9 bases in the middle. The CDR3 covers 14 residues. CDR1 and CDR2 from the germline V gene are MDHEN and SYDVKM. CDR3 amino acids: CASSGPYSNQPQHF. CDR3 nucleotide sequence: TGTGCCAGCAGCGGACCTTATAGCAATCAGCCCCAGCATTTT.

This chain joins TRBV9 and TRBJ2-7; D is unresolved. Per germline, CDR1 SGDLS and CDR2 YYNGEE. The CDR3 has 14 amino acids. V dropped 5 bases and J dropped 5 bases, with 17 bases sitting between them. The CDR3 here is CASSSAGLLDEQYF. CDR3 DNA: TGTGCCAGCAGTTCAGCCGGCCTCCTAGACGAGCAGTACTTC.

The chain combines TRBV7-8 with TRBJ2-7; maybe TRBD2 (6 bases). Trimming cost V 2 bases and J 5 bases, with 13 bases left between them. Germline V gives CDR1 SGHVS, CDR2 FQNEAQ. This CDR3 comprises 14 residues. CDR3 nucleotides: TGTGCCAGCAGCTTAAGACCGGGGGTAAACGAGCAGTACTTC. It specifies CASSLRPGVNEQYF.

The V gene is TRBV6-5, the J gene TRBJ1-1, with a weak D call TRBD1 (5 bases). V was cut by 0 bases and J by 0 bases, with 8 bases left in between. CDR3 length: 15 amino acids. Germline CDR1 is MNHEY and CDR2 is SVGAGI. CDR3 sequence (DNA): TGTGCCAGCAGTTACTCCGGGGCGATGAACACTGAAGCTTTCTTT. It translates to CASSYSGAMNTEAFF.

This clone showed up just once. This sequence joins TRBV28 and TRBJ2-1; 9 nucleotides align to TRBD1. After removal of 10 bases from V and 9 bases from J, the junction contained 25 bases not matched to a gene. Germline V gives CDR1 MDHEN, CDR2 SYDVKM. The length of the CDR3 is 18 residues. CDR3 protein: CATAGTGWRGGRGGEQFF. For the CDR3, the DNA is TGTGCCACTGCAGGGACAGGGTGGCGAGGTGGCAGAGGGGGTGAGCAGTTCTTC.

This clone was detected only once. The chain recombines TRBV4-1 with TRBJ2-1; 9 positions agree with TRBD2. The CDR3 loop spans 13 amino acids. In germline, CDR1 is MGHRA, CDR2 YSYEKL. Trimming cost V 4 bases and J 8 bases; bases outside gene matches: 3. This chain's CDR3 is CASSLAGEYEQFF. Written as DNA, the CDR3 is TGCGCCAGCAGCCTAGCGGGAGAGTATGAGCAGTTCTTC.

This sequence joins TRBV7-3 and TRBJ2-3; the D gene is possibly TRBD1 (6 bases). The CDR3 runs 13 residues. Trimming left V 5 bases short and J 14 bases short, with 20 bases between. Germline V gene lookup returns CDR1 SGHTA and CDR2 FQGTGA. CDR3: CASSLSTGSALYF. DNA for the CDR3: TGTGCCAGCAGCCTATCAACAGGGTCCGCTCTGTATTTT.

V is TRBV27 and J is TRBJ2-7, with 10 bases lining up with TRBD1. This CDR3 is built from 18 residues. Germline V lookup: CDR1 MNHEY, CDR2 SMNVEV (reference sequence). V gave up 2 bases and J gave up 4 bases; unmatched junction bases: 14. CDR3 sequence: CASSLSGAGQGGSYEQYF. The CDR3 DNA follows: TGTGCCAGCAGTTTAAGTGGGGCCGGACAGGGGGGGTCGTACGAGCAGTACTTC.

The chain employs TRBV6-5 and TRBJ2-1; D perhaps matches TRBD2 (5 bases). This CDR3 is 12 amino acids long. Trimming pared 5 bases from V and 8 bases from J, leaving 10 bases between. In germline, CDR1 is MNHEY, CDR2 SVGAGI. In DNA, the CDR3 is TGTGCCAGCAGTCGACTAAATGATGAGCAGTTCTTC. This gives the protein CASSRLNDEQFF.

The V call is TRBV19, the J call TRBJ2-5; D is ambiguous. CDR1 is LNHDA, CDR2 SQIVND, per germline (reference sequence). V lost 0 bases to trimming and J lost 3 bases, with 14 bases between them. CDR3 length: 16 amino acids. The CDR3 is CASSIDLFGSKETQYF. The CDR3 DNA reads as TGTGCCAGTAGTATAGATCTCTTTGGCAGCAAAGAGACCCAGTACTTC.

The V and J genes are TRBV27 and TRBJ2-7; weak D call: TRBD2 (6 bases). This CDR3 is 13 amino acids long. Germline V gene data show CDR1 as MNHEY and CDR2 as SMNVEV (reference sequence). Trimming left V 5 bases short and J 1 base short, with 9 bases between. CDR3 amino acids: CASSHGLSYEQYF. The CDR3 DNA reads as TGTGCCAGCAGTCATGGACTATCCTACGAGCAGTACTTC.

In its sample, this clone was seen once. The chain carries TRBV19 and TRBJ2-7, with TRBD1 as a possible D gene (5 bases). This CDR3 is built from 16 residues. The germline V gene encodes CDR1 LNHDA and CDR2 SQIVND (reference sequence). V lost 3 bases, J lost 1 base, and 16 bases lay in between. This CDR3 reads CASSIKKGSASYEQYF. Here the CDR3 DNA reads TGTGCCAGTAGTATCAAAAAGGGGTCCGCATCCTACGAGCAGTACTTC.